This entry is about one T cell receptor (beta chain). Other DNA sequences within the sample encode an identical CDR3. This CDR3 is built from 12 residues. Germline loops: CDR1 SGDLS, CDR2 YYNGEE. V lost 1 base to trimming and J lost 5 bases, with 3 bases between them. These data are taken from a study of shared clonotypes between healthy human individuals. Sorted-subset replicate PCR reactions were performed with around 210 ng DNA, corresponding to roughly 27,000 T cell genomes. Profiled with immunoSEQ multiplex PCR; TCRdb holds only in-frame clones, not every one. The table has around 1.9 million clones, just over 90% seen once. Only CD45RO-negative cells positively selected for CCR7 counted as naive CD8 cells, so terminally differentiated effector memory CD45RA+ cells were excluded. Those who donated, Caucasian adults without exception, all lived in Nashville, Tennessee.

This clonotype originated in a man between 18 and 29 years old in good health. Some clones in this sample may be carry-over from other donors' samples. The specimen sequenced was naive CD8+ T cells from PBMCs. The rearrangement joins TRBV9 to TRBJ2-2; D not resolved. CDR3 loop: CASSVQTGELFF. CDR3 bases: TGTGCCAGCAGCGTACAAACCGGGGAGCTGTTTTTT.